This TCR beta chain was identified in a study of blood T cell repertoires in COVID-19. Study as a whole: Sources were T cells, B-cell-depleted T cells, or PBMCs; the material itself was cDNA or gDNA.

Cohort assignment relied on participant-reported clinical history. In the original workflow: Amplification of reference gene primers was used by the study to estimate nucleated cell counts. Assay used: immunoSEQ multiplex PCR; TCRdb lists only in-frame clones, some missing. That table furnishes V, J and clone size, whereas the DNA furnished D and trimming. The data contain around 200,000 clones, roughly 89% of them seen just once; the ten biggest clones take up around 10%. V lost 11 bases to trimming and J lost 3 bases; unmatched junction nucleotides: 16. Germline CDR1 MNHEY, CDR2 SVGAGI. This CDR3 spans 15 amino acids.

Sequenced: PBMCs or T cells enriched from blood (not recorded which). The chain links TRBV6-5 to TRBJ2-7; TRBD1 aligns across 7 bases. The source of this sequence is a man younger than 35 with acute COVID-19. The CDR3 loop is CACLGIRDSSYEQYF. As DNA, the CDR3 is TGTGCCTGCCTGGGGATTAGGGACAGTAGCTACGAGCAGTACTTC.